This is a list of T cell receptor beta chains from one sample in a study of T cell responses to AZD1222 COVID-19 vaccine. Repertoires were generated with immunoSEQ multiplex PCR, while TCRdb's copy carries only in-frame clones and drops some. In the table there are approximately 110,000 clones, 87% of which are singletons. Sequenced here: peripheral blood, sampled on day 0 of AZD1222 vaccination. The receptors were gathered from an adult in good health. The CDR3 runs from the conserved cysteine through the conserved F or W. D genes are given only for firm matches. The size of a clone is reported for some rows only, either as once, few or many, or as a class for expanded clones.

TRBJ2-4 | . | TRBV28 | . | TGTGCCAGCAGTTTGCAACAGACCAAAAACATTCAGTACTTC | CASSLQQTKNIQYF
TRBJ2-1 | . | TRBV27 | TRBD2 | TGTGCCAGCAGTTTTGTCGGGACAAATAGCGGGAGTGGGTACAATGAGCAGTTCTTC | CASSFVGTNSGSGYNEQFF
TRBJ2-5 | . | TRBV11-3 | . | TGTGCCAGCAGCTCTGGGACTCCAGAGACCCAGTACTTC | CASSSGTPETQYF
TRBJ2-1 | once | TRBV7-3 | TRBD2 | TGTGCCAGCAGCTTCTTAGCGGGAGGGCGGAATGAGCAGTTCTTC | CASSFLAGGRNEQFF
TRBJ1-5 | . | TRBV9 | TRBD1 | TGTGCCAGCAGCGCCGGACAGGGAAAGAACGAGCCCCAGCATTTT | CASSAGQGKNEPQHF
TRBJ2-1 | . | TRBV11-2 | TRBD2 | TGTGCCAGCAGCTTAGGTAATAGCGGGAGCGATGAGCAGTTCTTC | CASSLGNSGSDEQFF
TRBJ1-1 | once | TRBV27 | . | TGTGCCAGCAGTTTTACCGCGGTCACTGAAGCTTTCTTT | CASSFTAVTEAFF
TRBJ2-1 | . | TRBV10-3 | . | TGTGCCATCAGTGAGTCGAGGCTCAACAATGAGCAGTTCTTC | CAISESRLNNEQFF
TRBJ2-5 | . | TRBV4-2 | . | TGTGCCAGCAGCCAAGATCGGGGAGAGACCCAGTACTTC | CASSQDRGETQYF
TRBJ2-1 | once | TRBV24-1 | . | TGTGCCACCAGTGAATCCGGCGGGTATGCCTACAATGAGCAGTTCTTC | CATSESGGYAYNEQFF
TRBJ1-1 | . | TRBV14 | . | TGTGCCAGCAGCCGGGGACCGACTGCGGACACTGAAGCTTTCTTT | CASSRGPTADTEAFF
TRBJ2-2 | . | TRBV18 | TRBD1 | TGTGCCAGCTCACCCCTCGGACAGGGTCCGAACACCGGGGAGCTGTTTTTT | CASSPLGQGPNTGELFF
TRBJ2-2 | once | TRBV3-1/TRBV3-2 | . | TGTGCCAGCAGCCACGCATCCCCCAGGCCGACGAACACCGGGGAGCTGTTTTTT | CASSHASPRPTNTGELFF